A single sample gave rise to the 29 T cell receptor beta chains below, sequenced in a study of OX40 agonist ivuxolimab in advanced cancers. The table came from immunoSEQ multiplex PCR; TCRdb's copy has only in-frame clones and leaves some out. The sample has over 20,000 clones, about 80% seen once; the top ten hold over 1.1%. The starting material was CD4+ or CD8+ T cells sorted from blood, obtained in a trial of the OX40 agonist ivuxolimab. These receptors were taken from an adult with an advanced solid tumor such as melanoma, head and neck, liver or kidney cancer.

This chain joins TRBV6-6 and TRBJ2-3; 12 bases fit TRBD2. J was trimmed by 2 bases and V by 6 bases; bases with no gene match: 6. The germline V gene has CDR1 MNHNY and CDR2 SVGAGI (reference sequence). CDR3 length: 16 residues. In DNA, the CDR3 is TGTGCCAGCAGCCTCGGACTAGCGGGGAACACAGATACGCAGTATTTT. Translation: CASSLGLAGNTDTQYF.

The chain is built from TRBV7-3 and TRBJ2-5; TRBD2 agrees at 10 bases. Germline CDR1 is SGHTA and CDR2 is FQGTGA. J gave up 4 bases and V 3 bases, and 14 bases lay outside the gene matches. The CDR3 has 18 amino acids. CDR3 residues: CASSLREVAGGLPETQYF. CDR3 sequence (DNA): TGTGCCAGCAGCTTGCGAGAGGTAGCGGGAGGCCTACCAGAGACCCAGTACTTC.

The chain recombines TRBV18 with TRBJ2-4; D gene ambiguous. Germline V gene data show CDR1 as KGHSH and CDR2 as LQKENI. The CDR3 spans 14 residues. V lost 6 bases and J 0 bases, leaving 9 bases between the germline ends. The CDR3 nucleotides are TGTGCCAGCTCTCAGGACCGAGCCAAAAACATTCAGTACTTC. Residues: CASSQDRAKNIQYF.

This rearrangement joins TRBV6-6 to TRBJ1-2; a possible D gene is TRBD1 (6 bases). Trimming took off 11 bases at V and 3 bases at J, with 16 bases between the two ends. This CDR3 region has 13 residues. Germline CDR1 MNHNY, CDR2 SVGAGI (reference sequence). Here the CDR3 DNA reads TGTGCCGGGGGGCGCTCGAGGGACTATGGCTACACCTTC. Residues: CAGGRSRDYGYTF.

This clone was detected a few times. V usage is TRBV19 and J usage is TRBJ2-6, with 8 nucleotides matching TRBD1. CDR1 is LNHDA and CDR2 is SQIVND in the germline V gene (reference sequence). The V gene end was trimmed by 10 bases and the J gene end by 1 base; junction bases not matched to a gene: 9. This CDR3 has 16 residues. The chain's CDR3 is CATGGQGASGANVLTF. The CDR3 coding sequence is TGTGCCACCGGAGGACAGGGAGCTTCTGGGGCCAACGTCCTGACTTTC.

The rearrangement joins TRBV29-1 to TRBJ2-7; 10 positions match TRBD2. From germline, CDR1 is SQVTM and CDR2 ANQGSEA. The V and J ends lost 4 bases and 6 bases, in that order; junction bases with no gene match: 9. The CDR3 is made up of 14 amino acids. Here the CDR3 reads CSVGGPGLAFEQYF. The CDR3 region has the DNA TGCAGCGTTGGGGGCCCGGGACTAGCGTTCGAGCAGTACTTC.

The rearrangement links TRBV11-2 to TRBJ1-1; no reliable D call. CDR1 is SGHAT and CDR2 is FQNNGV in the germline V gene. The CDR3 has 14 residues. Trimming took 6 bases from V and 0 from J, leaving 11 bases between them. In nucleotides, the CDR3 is TGTGCCAGCAGTCTCAGCCTCATGAACACTGAAGCTTTCTTT. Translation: CASSLSLMNTEAFF. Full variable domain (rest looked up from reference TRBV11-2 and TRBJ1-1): EAGVAQSPRYKIIEKRQSVAFWCNPISGHATLYWYQQILGQGPKLLIQFQNNGVVDDSQLPKDRFSAERLKGVDSTLKIQPAKLEDSAVYLCASSLSLMNTEAFFGQGTRLTVV.

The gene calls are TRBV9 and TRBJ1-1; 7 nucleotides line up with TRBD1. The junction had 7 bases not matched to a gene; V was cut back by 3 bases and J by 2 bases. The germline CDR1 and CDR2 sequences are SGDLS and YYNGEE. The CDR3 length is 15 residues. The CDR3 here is CASSAQGVLNTEAFF. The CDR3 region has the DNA TGTGCCAGCAGCGCCCAGGGGGTACTCAACACTGAAGCTTTCTTT.

In nucleotides, the CDR3 is TGTGCCAGCACGGGGGGGGCCAGCAATCAGCCCCAGCATTTT. Its protein is CASTGGASNQPQHF. The rearrangement links TRBV6-6 to TRBJ1-5, with D maybe TRBD1 (6 bases). The length of the CDR3 is 14 residues. V lost 7 bases to trimming and J lost 1 base, with 11 bases between them. Germline-derived CDR1 and CDR2 are MNHNY and SVGAGI (reference sequence).

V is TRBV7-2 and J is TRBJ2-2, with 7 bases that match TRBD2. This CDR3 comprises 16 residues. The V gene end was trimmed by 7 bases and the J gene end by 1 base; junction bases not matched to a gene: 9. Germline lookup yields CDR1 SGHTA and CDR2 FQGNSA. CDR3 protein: CASTRGGGGNTGELFF. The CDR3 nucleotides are TGTGCCAGCACCCGTGGGGGGGGTGGGAACACCGGGGAGCTGTTTTTT.

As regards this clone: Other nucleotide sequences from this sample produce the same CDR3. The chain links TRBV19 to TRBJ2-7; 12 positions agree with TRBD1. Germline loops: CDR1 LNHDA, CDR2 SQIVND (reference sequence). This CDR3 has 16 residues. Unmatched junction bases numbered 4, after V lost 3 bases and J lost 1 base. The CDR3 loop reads CASSMGTGGGSYEQYF. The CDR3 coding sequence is TGTGCCAGTAGTATGGGGACAGGGGGCGGTTCCTACGAGCAGTACTTC.

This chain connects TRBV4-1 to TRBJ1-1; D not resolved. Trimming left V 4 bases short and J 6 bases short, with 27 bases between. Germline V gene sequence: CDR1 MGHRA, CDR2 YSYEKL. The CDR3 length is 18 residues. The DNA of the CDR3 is TGCGCCAGCAGCCGTTTGAGGACCCTAAAAGACCAAAGTCCTGAAGCTTTCTTT. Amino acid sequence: CASSRLRTLKDQSPEAFF.

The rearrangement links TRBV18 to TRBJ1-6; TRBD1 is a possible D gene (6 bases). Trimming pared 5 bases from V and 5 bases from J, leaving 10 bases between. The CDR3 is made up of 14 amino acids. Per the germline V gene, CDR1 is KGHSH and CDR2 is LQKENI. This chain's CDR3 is CASSSGTNNSPLHF. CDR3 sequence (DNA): TGTGCCAGCTCATCTGGGACAAATAATTCACCCCTCCACTTT.

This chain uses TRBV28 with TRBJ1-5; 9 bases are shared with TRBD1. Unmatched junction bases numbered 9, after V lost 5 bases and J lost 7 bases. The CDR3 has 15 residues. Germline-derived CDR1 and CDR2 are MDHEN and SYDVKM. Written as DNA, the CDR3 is TGTGCCAGCAGTCCCCAGGGACAGGGAGGACAGCCCCAGCATTTT. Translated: CASSPQGQGGQPQHF. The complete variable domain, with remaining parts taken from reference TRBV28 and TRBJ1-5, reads DVKVTQSSRYLVKRTGEKVFLECVQDMDHENMFWYRQDPGLGLRLIYFSYDVKMKEKGDIPEGYSVSREKKERFSLILESASTNQTSMYLCASSPQGQGGQPQHFGDGTRLSIL.

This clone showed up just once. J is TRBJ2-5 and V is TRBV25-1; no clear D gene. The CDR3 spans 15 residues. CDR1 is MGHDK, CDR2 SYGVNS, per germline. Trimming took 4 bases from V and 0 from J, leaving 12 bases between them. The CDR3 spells CASSVGVLYQETQYF. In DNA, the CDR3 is TGTGCCAGCAGTGTTGGAGTTTTGTACCAAGAGACCCAGTACTTC.

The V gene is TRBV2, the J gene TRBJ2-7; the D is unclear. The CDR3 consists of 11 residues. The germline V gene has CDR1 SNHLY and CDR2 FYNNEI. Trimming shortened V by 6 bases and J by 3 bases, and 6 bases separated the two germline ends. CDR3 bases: TGTGCCAGCAGGAGAAACTACGAGCAGTACTTC. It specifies CASRRNYEQYF.

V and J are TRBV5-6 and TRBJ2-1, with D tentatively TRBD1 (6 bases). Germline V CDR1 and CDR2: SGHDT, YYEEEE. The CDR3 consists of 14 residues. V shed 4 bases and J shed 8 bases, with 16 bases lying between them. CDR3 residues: CASSVFTGFHEQFF. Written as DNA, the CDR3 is TGTGCCAGCAGCGTTTTTACAGGGTTCCATGAGCAGTTCTTC.

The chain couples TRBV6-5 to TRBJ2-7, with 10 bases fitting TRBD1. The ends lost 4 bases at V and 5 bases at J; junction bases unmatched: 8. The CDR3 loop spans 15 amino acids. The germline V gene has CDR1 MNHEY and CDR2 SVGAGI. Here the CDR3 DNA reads TGTGCCAGCAGTTCCCGACAGGGGGCAGGTCACGAGCAGTACTTC. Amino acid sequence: CASSSRQGAGHEQYF.

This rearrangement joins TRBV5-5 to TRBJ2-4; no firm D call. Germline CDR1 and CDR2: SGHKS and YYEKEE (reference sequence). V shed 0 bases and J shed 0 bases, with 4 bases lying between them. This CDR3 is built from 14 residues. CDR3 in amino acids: CASSLGVAKNIQYF. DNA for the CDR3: TGTGCCAGCAGCTTGGGGGTAGCCAAAAACATTCAGTACTTC. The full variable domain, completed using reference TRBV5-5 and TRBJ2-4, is DAGVTQSPTHLIKTRGQQVTLRCSPISGHKSVSWYQQVLGQGPQFIFQYYEKEERGRGNFPDRFSARQFPNYSSELNVNALLLGDSALYLCASSLGVAKNIQYFGAGTRLSVL.

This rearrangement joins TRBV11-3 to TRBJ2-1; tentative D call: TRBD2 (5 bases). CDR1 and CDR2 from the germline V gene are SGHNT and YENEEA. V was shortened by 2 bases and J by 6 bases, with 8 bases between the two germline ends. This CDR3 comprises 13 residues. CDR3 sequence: CASSLTRGNEQFF. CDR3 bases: TGTGCCAGCAGCTTAACTAGAGGCAATGAGCAGTTCTTC.

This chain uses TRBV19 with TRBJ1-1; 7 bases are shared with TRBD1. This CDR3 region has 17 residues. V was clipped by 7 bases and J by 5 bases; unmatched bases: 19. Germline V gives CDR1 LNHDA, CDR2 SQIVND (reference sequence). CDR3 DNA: TGTGCCAGTAAAATCCAAAAGGGACAGACGGCGGCTACTGAAGCTTTCTTT. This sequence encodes CASKIQKGQTAATEAFF.

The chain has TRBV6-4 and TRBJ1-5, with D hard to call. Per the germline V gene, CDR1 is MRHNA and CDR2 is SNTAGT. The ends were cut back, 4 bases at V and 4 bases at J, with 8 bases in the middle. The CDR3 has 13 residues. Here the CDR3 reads CASSVEENQPQHF. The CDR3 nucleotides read TGTGCCAGCAGTGTCGAAGAGAATCAGCCCCAGCATTTT.

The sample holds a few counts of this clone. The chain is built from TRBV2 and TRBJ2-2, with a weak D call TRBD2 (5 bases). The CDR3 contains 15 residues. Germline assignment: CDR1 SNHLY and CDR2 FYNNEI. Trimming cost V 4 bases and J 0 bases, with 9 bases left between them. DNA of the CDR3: TGTGCCAGCAGTGGCGGAGCGGCGAACACCGGGGAGCTGTTTTTT. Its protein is CASSGGAANTGELFF.

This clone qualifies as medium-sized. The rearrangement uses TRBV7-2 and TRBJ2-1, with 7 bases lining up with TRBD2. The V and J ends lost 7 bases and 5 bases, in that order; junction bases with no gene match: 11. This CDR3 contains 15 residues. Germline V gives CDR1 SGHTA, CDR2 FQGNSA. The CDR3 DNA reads TGTGCCAGCACCATAGGGCTAGCGGAAAACAATGAGCAGTTCTTC. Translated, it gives CASTIGLAENNEQFF.

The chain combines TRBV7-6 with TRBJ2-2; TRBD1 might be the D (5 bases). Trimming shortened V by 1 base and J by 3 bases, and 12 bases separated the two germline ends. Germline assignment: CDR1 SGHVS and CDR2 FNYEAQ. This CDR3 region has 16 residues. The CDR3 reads CASSLVGAEDTGELFF. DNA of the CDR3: TGTGCCAGCAGCTTAGTTGGGGCAGAGGACACCGGGGAGCTGTTTTTT.

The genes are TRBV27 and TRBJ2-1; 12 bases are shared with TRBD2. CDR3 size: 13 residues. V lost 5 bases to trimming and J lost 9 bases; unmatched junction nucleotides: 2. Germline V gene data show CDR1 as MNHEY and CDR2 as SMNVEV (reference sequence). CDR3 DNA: TGTGCCAGCAGTCTAGCGGGGGGGCCTGAGCAGTTCTTC. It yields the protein CASSLAGGPEQFF.

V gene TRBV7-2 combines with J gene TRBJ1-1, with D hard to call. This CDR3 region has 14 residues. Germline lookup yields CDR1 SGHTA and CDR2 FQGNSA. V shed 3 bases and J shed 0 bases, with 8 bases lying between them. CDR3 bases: TGTGCCAGCAGCTTTGGTCAGCTGAACACTGAAGCTTTCTTT. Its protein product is CASSFGQLNTEAFF.

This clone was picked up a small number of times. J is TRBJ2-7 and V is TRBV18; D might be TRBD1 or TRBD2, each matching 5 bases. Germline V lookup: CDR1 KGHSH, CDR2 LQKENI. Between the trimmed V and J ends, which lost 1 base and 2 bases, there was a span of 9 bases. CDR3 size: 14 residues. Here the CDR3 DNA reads TGTGCCAGCTCACCACGAGCGGACACCTACGAGCAGTACTTC. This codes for CASSPRADTYEQYF. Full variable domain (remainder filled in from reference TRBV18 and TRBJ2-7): NAGVMQNPRHLVRRRGQEARLRCSPMKGHSHVYWYRQLPEEGLKFMVYLQKENIIDESGMPKERFSAEFPKEGPSILRIQQVVRGDSAAYFCASSPRADTYEQYFGPGTRLTVT.

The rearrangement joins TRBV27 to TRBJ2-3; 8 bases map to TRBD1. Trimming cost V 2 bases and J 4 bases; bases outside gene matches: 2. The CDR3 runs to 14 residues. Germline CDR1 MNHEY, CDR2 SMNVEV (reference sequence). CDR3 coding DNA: TGTGCCAGCAGTTTACAGGGGGCGGCAGATACGCAGTATTTT. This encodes CASSLQGAADTQYF.